The clone carrying this T cell receptor (beta chain) was found many times. Its antigen is unknown. This sample is part of a study of T cells after yellow fever vaccination. Study-level information: Any fraction with a low cell number was prepared using SMART-Seq v4 Ultra Low Input.

After removal of 0 bases from V and 3 bases from J, the junction contained 5 bases not matched to a gene. This CDR3 spans 15 amino acids. CDR1 and CDR2 (germline): SGHRS, YFSETQ. General study findings and limits: From the bulk population, abundant clonotypes could contaminate and appear within FACS-sorted repertoires.

TCR cDNA was made by 5'RACE template switching, adding a universal primer site and UMIs. MiXCR, run by TCRdb on the 5' RACE reads, gives a single entry per CDR3 protein. Of a few hundred thousand distinct CDR3 sequences in the sample, roughly 3.9% were seen once. The sequence was collected from a man between 18 and 29 years old who received the YFV17D yellow fever vaccine. The source material was PBMCs, sampled 5 days after the yellow fever booster vaccination. This chain joins TRBV5-1 and TRBJ2-7; 8 nucleotides line up with TRBD1. Written as DNA, the CDR3 is TGCGCCAGCAGCTTGGCCGAGGGGACAGGCTACGAGCAGTACTTC. It translates to CASSLAEGTGYEQYF.